The 26 T cell receptor beta chains listed next were all sequenced from one sample in a study of blood T cell repertoires in COVID-19. The assay was immunoSEQ multiplex PCR, and TCRdb's table has in-frame clones only and misses some. The data hold approximately 450,000 clones, with around 89% observed a single time. Sequenced: peripheral blood. Receptors were obtained from a woman aged 30 to 39 with acute or convalescent COVID-19.

J is TRBJ2-5 and V is TRBV11-1; weak D call: TRBD1 (6 bases). Trimming cost V 4 bases and J 7 bases, with 16 bases left between them. CDR1 is SGHAT and CDR2 is FQDESV in the germline V gene (reference sequence). This CDR3 region has 14 residues. The CDR3 nucleotides are TGTGCCAGCAGCTCCACAGGGCCCTTAATGACCCAGTACTTC. As protein: CASSSTGPLMTQYF. Variable domain in full (rest from reference TRBV11-1 and TRBJ2-5): EAEVAQSPRYKITEKSQAVAFWCDPISGHATLYWYRQILGQGPELLVQFQDESVVDDSQLPKDRFSAERLKGVDSTLKIQPAELGDSAMYLCASSSTGPLMTQYFGPGTRLLVL.

This rearrangement joins TRBV5-4 to TRBJ2-7; 9 bases are shared with TRBD1. Germline values: CDR1 SGHNT, CDR2 YYREEE (reference sequence). There are 14 residues in the CDR3. V dropped 4 bases and J dropped 5; count of bases not matched to a gene: 7. The CDR3 coding sequence is TGTGCCAGCAGCCCCACAGGGGGCAAGGACGAGCAGTACTTC. It is translated as CASSPTGGKDEQYF.

The CDR3 here is CASSQKLDRGGDTQYF. The DNA of the CDR3 is TGCGCCAGCAGTCAAAAACTGGACAGGGGGGGAGATACGCAGTATTTT. The V call is TRBV23-1, the J call TRBJ2-3, with 10 nucleotides matching TRBD1. TRBV23-1 is an ORF; its function is uncertain. The CDR3 is 16 amino acids. The V and J ends lost 2 bases and 5 bases, in that order; junction bases with no gene match: 7.

In DNA, the CDR3 is TGTGCCAGCAGCTTCGGACAGGGGGAGGAAGATACGCAGTATTTT. Translation gives CASSFGQGEEDTQYF. The chain carries TRBV7-3 and TRBJ2-3; the match to TRBD1 covers 10 bases. Trimming removed 3 bases from V and 5 bases from J; junction bases left unmatched: 5. Germline CDR1 is SGHTA and CDR2 is FQGTGA. The CDR3 covers 15 residues.

The J gene is TRBJ2-7, the V gene TRBV5-6; D not certain. V lost 3 bases, J lost 1 base, and 17 bases lay in between. Looked up from germline, CDR1 is SGHDT and CDR2 is YYEEEE. This CDR3 comprises 16 residues. CDR3 protein: CASSSETYSTSYEQYF. CDR3 DNA: TGTGCCAGCAGCTCGGAGACCTACTCGACTTCCTACGAGCAGTACTTC.

V is TRBV27 and J is TRBJ2-3; maybe TRBD1 (5 bases). This CDR3 is built from 12 residues. Looked up from germline, CDR1 is MNHEY and CDR2 is SMNVEV (reference sequence). The germline V and J ends were trimmed by 7 bases and 3 bases, with 8 bases remaining between them. The CDR3 protein is CASIQGTDTQYF. CDR3 DNA: TGTGCCAGCATTCAGGGAACAGATACGCAGTATTTT.

The DNA of the CDR3 is TGTGCCAGCAGGCCAGACACGCTTCAGGCTTTCTTT. Translation gives CASRPDTLQAFF. The chain combines TRBV2 with TRBJ1-1; D unclear. This CDR3 comprises 12 residues. With 6 bases removed from V and 11 bases from J, the gap between germline ends came to 16 bases. Germline lookup yields CDR1 SNHLY and CDR2 FYNNEI.

This chain uses TRBV10-3 with TRBJ2-3, with 8 positions matching TRBD2. CDR1 ENHRY and CDR2 SYGVKD come from the germline V gene. Trimming took 9 bases from V and 4 from J; bases not matched to a gene: 6. The CDR3 runs to 13 residues. The DNA for the CDR3 is TGTGCCATTAACGGGGGGGCCGCAGATACGCAGTATTTT. Its protein product is CAINGGAADTQYF.

The chain couples TRBV2 to TRBJ2-7; tentative D call: TRBD2 (5 bases). Germline values: CDR1 SNHLY, CDR2 FYNNEI. V was pared by 4 bases and J by 0 bases, with 13 bases between. The CDR3 covers 15 residues. The CDR3 bases are TGTGCCAGCAGTGTTGTAGTTCTAGCCTCCTACGAGCAGTACTTC. Protein sequence: CASSVVVLASYEQYF.

The chain employs TRBV19 and TRBJ1-2; D remains ambiguous. The CDR3 is made up of 11 amino acids. Between the trimmed V and J ends, which lost 1 base and 10 bases, there was a span of 7 bases. Looked up from germline, CDR1 is LNHDA and CDR2 is SQIVND (reference sequence). The CDR3 region is CASSIGLVYTF. The CDR3 DNA sequence: TGTGCCAGTAGTATAGGACTCGTCTACACCTTC.

This chain joins TRBV9 and TRBJ2-1; TRBD2 aligns across 14 bases. Per germline, CDR1 SGDLS and CDR2 YYNGEE. The CDR3 loop spans 16 amino acids. J gave up 7 bases and V 3 bases, and 6 bases lay outside the gene matches. CDR3 region: CASSAVTSGGGNEQFF. The CDR3 DNA reads as TGTGCCAGCAGCGCCGTGACTAGCGGGGGGGGAAATGAGCAGTTCTTC.

The DNA of the CDR3 is TGTGCCAGCAGCCAAGAGTTTGGGGATGCTCGGGACTTTGGGGCCAACGTCCTGACTTTC. Residues: CASSQEFGDARDFGANVLTF. V gene TRBV14 combines with J gene TRBJ2-6; D might be TRBD2 (6 bases). The V gene lost 0 bases and the J gene lost 3 bases, with 21 bases spanning the gap. Germline assignment: CDR1 SGHDN and CDR2 FVKESK. The CDR3 contains 20 residues.

Only a few counts were recorded for this clone. The chain carries TRBV5-6 and TRBJ2-6; no firm D call. In germline, CDR1 is SGHDT, CDR2 YYEEEE. The CDR3 spans 15 residues. Trimming left V 4 bases short and J 0 bases short, with 8 bases between. The CDR3 is CASSGDFSGANVLTF. The CDR3 DNA is TGTGCCAGCAGCGGTGACTTCTCTGGGGCCAACGTCCTGACTTTC.

In nucleotides, the CDR3 is TGTGCCAGTAGTATAGATAGTGCAGGGGGCCTTGCCGGGGAGCTGTTTTTT. Its protein is CASSIDSAGGLAGELFF. This chain uses TRBV19 with TRBJ2-2; the match to TRBD1 covers 8 bases. Germline V CDR1 and CDR2: LNHDA, SQIVND (reference sequence). This CDR3 has 17 amino acids. V was pared by 0 bases and J by 6 bases, with 9 bases of the junction left unmatched.

The chain couples TRBV2 to TRBJ2-5; no clear D gene. The CDR3 is 14 residues long. V was clipped by 6 bases and J by 1 base, with 12 bases between them. Germline CDR1 SNHLY, CDR2 FYNNEI. CDR3 nucleotide sequence: TGTGCCAGCAGAGTAGGTGGGCCCCAAGAGACCCAGTACTTC. This gives the protein CASRVGGPQETQYF.

In this sample, this clone turned up a few times. This chain connects TRBV18 to TRBJ1-1; TRBD1 might be the D (6 bases). The CDR3 consists of 13 residues. With 9 bases removed from V and 2 bases from J, the gap between germline ends came to 13 bases. CDR1 is KGHSH and CDR2 is LQKENI in the germline V gene. The CDR3 DNA reads TGTGCCAGTTTTGGACAGCTAAACACTGAAGCTTTCTTT. Translation: CASFGQLNTEAFF.

V and J are TRBV5-1 and TRBJ2-5; TRBD1 is a possible D gene (5 bases). The CDR3 extends over 12 amino acids. V was cut by 6 bases and J by 5 bases, with 11 bases left in between. Germline CDR1 and CDR2: SGHRS and YFSETQ. CDR3 nucleotide sequence: TGCGCCAGCATAGGCAGGGATGAGACCCAGTACTTC. Protein product: CASIGRDETQYF.

The chain links TRBV6-6 to TRBJ2-1; possible D gene TRBD1, 6 bases. The V end lost 6 bases, the J end lost 4 bases, and 19 bases lay between the germline ends. CDR1 and CDR2 from the germline V gene are MNHNY and SVGAGI (reference sequence). The CDR3 totals 16 residues. CDR3 in amino acids: CASRDRWGTGYNEQFF. Written as DNA, the CDR3 is TGTGCCAGCAGGGACAGATGGGGAACGGGGTACAATGAGCAGTTCTTC.

V gene TRBV7-9 combines with J gene TRBJ2-1, with TRBD1 identical over 11 bases. The CDR3 is made up of 17 amino acids. The V segment lost 5 bases and the J segment 7 bases; nucleotides outside the gene matches: 13. Germline assignment: CDR1 SEHNR and CDR2 FQNEAQ (reference sequence). The CDR3 loop is CASSPLGGTGGKNEQFF. CDR3 nucleotides: TGTGCCAGCAGCCCTCTGGGGGGGACAGGGGGAAAAAATGAGCAGTTCTTC.

V is TRBV30 and J is TRBJ2-5; a possible D gene is TRBD2 (6 bases). The V and J ends lost 2 bases and 1 base respectively, with 11 bases between them. Germline V gene lookup returns CDR1 GTSNPN and CDR2 SVGIG (reference sequence). CDR3 length: 14 amino acids. CDR3 coding DNA: TGTGCCTGGAGTTCCCCGGGACTCCAAGAGACCCAGTACTTC. Its translation: CAWSSPGLQETQYF.

The gene calls are TRBV25-1 and TRBJ1-6; a possible D gene is TRBD1 (5 bases). V shed 2 bases and J shed 4 bases, with 12 bases lying between them. Germline V gene lookup returns CDR1 MGHDK and CDR2 SYGVNS. CDR3 size: 16 residues. The CDR3 DNA sequence: TGTGCCAGCAGTGAAGCGGGGGGTACTTATAATTCACCCCTCCACTTT. This gives the protein CASSEAGGTYNSPLHF.

In the case of this clone: Other DNA sequences in the sample encode the same CDR3. The DNA for the CDR3 is TGTGCCAGCAGCTTAGGCGGGGACTCCTACGAGCAGTACTTC. Translation gives CASSLGGDSYEQYF. The V gene is TRBV7-9, the J gene TRBJ2-7, with D possibly TRBD2 on 6 matching bases. CDR3 length: 14 residues. Deletions cut 1 base from V and 0 bases from J, with 7 bases between. Germline CDR1 is SEHNR and CDR2 is FQNEAQ (reference sequence).

J is TRBJ2-1 and V is TRBV20-1; D is possibly TRBD1 (6 bases). Germline lookup yields CDR1 DFQATT and CDR2 SNEGSKA (reference sequence). Trimming removed 4 bases from V and 8 bases from J, with 9 bases in between. The CDR3 has 11 residues. Here the CDR3 reads CSAKTGYEQFF. Here the CDR3 DNA reads TGCAGTGCTAAGACAGGCTATGAGCAGTTCTTC.

J is TRBJ1-1 and V is TRBV5-1; 9 positions match TRBD1. Germline CDR1 SGHRS, CDR2 YFSETQ. This CDR3 region has 15 residues. Trimming took 3 bases from V and 5 from J; bases not matched to a gene: 8. The CDR3: CASSSVTGGGTEAFF. As DNA, the CDR3 is TGCGCCAGCAGCTCAGTAACAGGGGGCGGAACTGAAGCTTTCTTT.

For the CDR3, the DNA is TGTGCCACCCAACCGGAGGGGCTGTCAGATACGCAGTATTTT. It translates to CATQPEGLSDTQYF. The chain carries TRBV24-1 and TRBJ2-3; D is perhaps TRBD2 (6 bases). V dropped 9 bases and J dropped 4 bases, with 16 bases sitting between them. This CDR3 has 14 amino acids. Germline values: CDR1 KGHDR, CDR2 SFDVKD.

This clone was picked up a small number of times. The chain links TRBV6-6 to TRBJ2-7; 7 nucleotides line up with TRBD2. Per germline, CDR1 MNHNY and CDR2 SVGAGI (reference sequence). V trimming: 6 bases; J trimming: 3 bases; junction bases outside the gene matches: 8. The CDR3 has 14 amino acids. For the CDR3, the DNA is TGTGCCAGCAGGGACACCGGGACTATCTACGAGCAGTACTTC. It encodes CASRDTGTIYEQYF.